A selection of T cell receptor beta chains follows, all from one sample in a study of CD8+ T cells in alopecia areata. The assay was immunoSEQ multiplex PCR, and TCRdb's table has in-frame clones only and misses some. Here the sample spans more than 11,000 clones, under 60% being singletons. This material consisted of skin, taken at week 0. These receptors all stem from a human donor with alopecia areata. CDR3s leave out the opening cysteine and the closing phenylalanine or tryptophan. A D gene is named only where the DNA matches it firmly.

v_gene: TRBV29-1
d_gene: -
CDR3aa: SARGGANTGELF

v_gene: TRBV18
d_gene: -
CDR3aa: ASSPVIPADNYGYT

v_gene: TRBV5-1
d_gene: -
CDR3aa: ASSLVGGAFYGYT

v_gene: TRBV27
d_gene: -
CDR3aa: ASIRTGLNTEAF

v_gene: TRBV7-2
d_gene: -
CDR3aa: ASKVSKVMNTEAF

v_gene: TRBV7-2
d_gene: TRBD2
CDR3aa: ASSSRTSGGTDTQY

v_gene: TRBV27
d_gene: -
CDR3aa: ASSLWSGNYEQY

v_gene: TRBV7-2
d_gene: -
CDR3aa: ASSLGPNNEQF

v_gene: TRBV27
d_gene: -
CDR3aa: ASSSYSGPFDEQY

v_gene: TRBV7-8
d_gene: -
CDR3aa: ASSLDRRRNQPQH

v_gene: TRBV5-4
d_gene: -
CDR3aa: ASSFWDTDTQY

v_gene: TRBV6-5
d_gene: TRBD1
CDR3aa: ASSPSGTGMYEQY

v_gene: TRBV10-3
d_gene: -
CDR3aa: AISLRPANNEQF

v_gene: TRBV11-1
d_gene: -
CDR3aa: ASSLGQSYNEQF

v_gene: TRBV6-6
d_gene: -
CDR3aa: ASSYGQGTDQPQH